This T cell receptor (beta chain) was sequenced during a study of shared clonotypes between healthy human individuals. General observations from the study: Clonotypes which were not shared had lower generation probabilities than clonotypes that all four donors shared. Several donors held about 5% of naive CD4 clonotypes in common.

CDR3 length equals 14 residues. Deletions cut 2 bases from V and 3 bases from J, with 11 bases between. Germline loops: CDR1 KGHSH, CDR2 LQKENI. As regards this clone: Its antigen is undetermined.

The repertoire was sequenced with immunoSEQ multiplex PCR; TCRdb's copy has only in-frame clones and lacks some. Of about 710,000 clones in the sample, roughly 72% were seen once. The V and J genes are TRBV18 and TRBJ2-7; the D is unclear. This TCR was sampled from a woman younger than 45 in good health. Sequencing used memory CD4+ T cells sorted from blood. Documented subset: CD45RA-negative fraction. CDR3 region: CASSPLEQYYEQYF. The DNA of the CDR3 is TGTGCCAGCTCACCATTGGAGCAGTACTACGAGCAGTACTTC.